The clone carrying this T cell receptor (beta chain) was picked up a small number of times. This sample's time point: after trial treatment. Treatment indicated: LDRT plus nivolumab, ipilimumab, low-dose cyclophosphamide and aspirin (RACIN trial). The donors, trial participants, received nivolumab, ipilimumab, aspirin, low-dose cyclophosphamide and low-dose radiotherapy. This entry belongs to a study of low-dose radiotherapy and immunotherapy resistance in tumors. The wider study: On cycle 1 day 1, patients started four cycles of oral aspirin 300 mg daily.

Gene-specific TRAV and TRBV primers were used for first-strand cDNA, covering alpha and beta chains. PCR amplification of the TCRs was performed with Phusion for 20 PCR cycles, and it relied on a constant-region primer together with a V-primer adapter. TCRdb used MiXCR to reprocess the reads, holding one entry per CDR3 protein. The data contain just over 90,000 distinct CDR3 sequences, 20% to 25% of them singletons. The V gene's germline CDR1 is DFQATT and CDR2 SNEGSKA (reference sequence). The CDR3 sequence is 14 residues long. Germline trimming cut 2 bases from V and 5 bases from J; bases unmatched to any gene: 4.

Sample: PBMCs, taken after low-dose radiotherapy plus immunotherapy. J is TRBJ1-5 and V is TRBV20-1; 9 bases fit TRBD1. This receptor was identified in a female donor with ovarian cancer. CDR3 nucleotide sequence: TGCAGTGCTAGACTCTGGACAGGGGATCAGCCCCAGCATTTT. Amino acids: CSARLWTGDQPQHF.